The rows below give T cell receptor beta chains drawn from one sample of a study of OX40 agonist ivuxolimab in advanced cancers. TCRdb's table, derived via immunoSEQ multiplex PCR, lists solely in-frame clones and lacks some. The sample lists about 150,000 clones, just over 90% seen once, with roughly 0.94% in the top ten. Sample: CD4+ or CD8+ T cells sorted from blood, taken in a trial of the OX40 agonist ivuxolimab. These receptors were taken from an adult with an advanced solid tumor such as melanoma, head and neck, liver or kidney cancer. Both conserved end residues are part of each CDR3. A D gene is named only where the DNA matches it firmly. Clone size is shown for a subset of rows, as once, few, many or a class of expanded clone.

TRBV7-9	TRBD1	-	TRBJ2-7	CASSDPGQGNEQYF	TGTGCCAGCAGCGACCCGGGACAGGGGAACGAGCAGTACTTC
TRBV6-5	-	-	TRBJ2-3	CASSYSQGTGTDTQYF	TGTGCCAGCAGTTACTCACAGGGCACGGGGACAGATACGCAGTATTTT
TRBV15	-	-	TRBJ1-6	CATSRDRAANSPLHF	TGTGCCACCAGCAGAGATCGGGCGGCTAATTCACCCCTCCACTTT
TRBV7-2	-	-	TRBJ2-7	CASSLEEYRVGVLYEQYF	TGTGCCAGCAGCTTAGAAGAATACCGGGTCGGTGTCCTCTACGAGCAGTACTTC
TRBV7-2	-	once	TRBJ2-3	CASSLRGASPPYF	TGTGCCAGCAGCTTAAGGGGGGCTAGTCCCCCGTATTTT
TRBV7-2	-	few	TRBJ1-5	CASSYSNQPQHF	TGTGCCAGCAGCTATAGCAATCAGCCCCAGCATTTT
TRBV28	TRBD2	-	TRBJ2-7	CASSFAGTSVVYEQYF	TGTGCCAGCAGTTTTGCCGGGACTAGCGTAGTATACGAGCAGTACTTC
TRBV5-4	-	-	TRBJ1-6	CASSLENRMGPLHF	TGTGCCAGCAGCTTAGAGAACAGGATGGGTCCCCTCCACTTT
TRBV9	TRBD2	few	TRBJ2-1	CASSAAGGFNEQFF	TGTGCCAGCAGCGCTGCGGGGGGGTTCAATGAGCAGTTCTTC
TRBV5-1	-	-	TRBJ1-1	CASSPGLGGVEGEAFF	TGCGCCAGCAGCCCTGGACTCGGGGGGGTTGAGGGTGAAGCTTTCTTT
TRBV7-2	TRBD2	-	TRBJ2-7	CASSPTRGLAGGPRYEQYF	TGTGCCAGCAGCCCCACCCGGGGACTAGCGGGGGGGCCGAGGTACGAGCAGTACTTC
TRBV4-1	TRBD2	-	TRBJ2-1	CASSQRGPGLGHNEQFF	TGCGCCAGCAGCCAAAGGGGTCCGGGACTAGGACACAATGAGCAGTTCTTC
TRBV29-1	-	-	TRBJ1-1	CSGHRATNTEAFF	TGCAGCGGACATCGCGCTACTAACACTGAAGCTTTCTTT
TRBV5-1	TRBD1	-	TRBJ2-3	CASRLPGQGTDTQYF	TGCGCCAGCCGACTCCCGGGACAGGGAACAGATACGCAGTATTTT
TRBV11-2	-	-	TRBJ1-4	CASSPIIGLAKLFF	TGTGCCAGCAGCCCAATCATAGGACTAGCTAAACTGTTTTTT
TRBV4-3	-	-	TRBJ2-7	CASSQFQGGEQYF	TGCGCCAGCAGCCAATTCCAGGGAGGCGAGCAGTACTTC
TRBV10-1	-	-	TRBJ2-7	CASGGNSYEQYF	TGCGCCAGCGGAGGTAACTCCTACGAGCAGTACTTC
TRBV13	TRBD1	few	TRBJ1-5	CASSWQGAGQPQHF	TGTGCCAGCAGTTGGCAGGGGGCTGGACAGCCCCAGCATTTT
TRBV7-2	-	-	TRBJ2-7	CASRWTEAPTYEQYF	TGTGCCAGCAGATGGACAGAAGCCCCAACCTACGAGCAGTACTTC
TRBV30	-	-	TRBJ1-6	CAWSVKGLSSYNSPLHF	TGTGCCTGGAGTGTAAAGGGATTAAGCTCCTATAATTCACCCCTCCACTTT
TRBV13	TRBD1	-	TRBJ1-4	CASSSTGTVKGKLFF	TGTGCCAGCAGCTCAACCGGGACAGTCAAAGGAAAACTGTTTTTT
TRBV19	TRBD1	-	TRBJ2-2	CASSRQGDTGELFF	TGTGCCAGTAGTAGGCAGGGGGACACCGGGGAGCTGTTTTTT